The 28 T cell receptor beta chains below come from one sample, sequenced in a study of T cells in Graves' hyperthyroidism and ophthalmopathy (dated by TCRdb to the late 2010s). The protocol used for the library was multiplex PCR. The sequencer was an Illumina HiSeq 2000. Amplification of TCR beta CDR3 regions was carried out from RNA transcripts. The TCR CDR3 was subjected to a first round of RT-PCR using the HTBI primer set and the Qiagen OneStep RT-PCR kit. TCRdb trimmed public reads at Q25 via fastp, called clones via MiXCR and kept in-frame beta chains. CDR3 protein sequences are deduplicated, and each keeps its most common genes and DNA. This sample comprises 300,000 to 500,000 distinct CDR3 sequences, about 16% of them detected only once. The ten largest clonotypes hold approximately 32% of the sample. The material sequenced was blood. These receptors were collected from a woman in her 30s with Graves' hyperthyroidism.

Only a few counts were recorded for this clonotype. The genes are TRBV6-1 and TRBJ1-5; 7 bases match TRBD1. The CDR3 length is 14 residues. With V trimmed by 6 bases and J by 5 bases, 7 bases remained unmatched. Germline V gene data show CDR1 as MNHNS and CDR2 as SASEGT. The CDR3 bases are TGTGCCAGCAGCGGAGGGACAGATTATCAGCCCCAGCATTTT. Translating gives CASSGGTDYQPQHF.

The sample holds a few counts of this clonotype. V and J are TRBV7-3 and TRBJ2-5; tentative D call: TRBD2 (6 bases). The V and J ends lost 2 bases and 5 bases respectively, with 18 bases between them. In germline, CDR1 is SGHTA, CDR2 FQGTGA. There are 16 residues in the CDR3. The CDR3 coding sequence is TGTGCCAGCAGCTTATACGGGACGGGAGCTCTTGAGACCCAGTACTTC. Translation: CASSLYGTGALETQYF.

This clonotype was detected many times. The chain combines TRBV2 with TRBJ1-2, with 7 bases that match TRBD1. Germline lookup yields CDR1 SNHLY and CDR2 FYNNEI. V lost 9 bases, J lost 2 bases, and 6 bases stayed unmatched. The CDR3 sequence is 13 residues long. The CDR3 sequence is CASRQGQNYGYTF. CDR3 bases: TGTGCCAGTCGACAGGGCCAAAACTATGGCTACACCTTC.

The table lists this clonotype with a few counts. The J gene is TRBJ2-3, the V gene TRBV15, with D perhaps matching TRBD1 (6 bases). The germline CDR1 and CDR2 sequences are LNHNV and YYDKDF (reference sequence). The CDR3 sequence is 15 residues long. Deletions cut 5 bases from V and 1 base from J, with 13 bases between. The CDR3 region is CATSSQGGGTDTQYF. The CDR3 bases are TGTGCCACCAGCTCACAGGGTGGGGGCACAGATACGCAGTATTTT.

In DNA, the CDR3 is TGTGCCACCAGCAGAGAAGTTGGCCATCCTAACTATGGCTACACCTTC. Encoded protein: CATSREVGHPNYGYTF. The chain couples TRBV15 to TRBJ1-2; D is uncertain. This CDR3 contains 16 residues. V lost 0 bases to trimming and J lost 0 bases, with 11 bases between them. Per germline, CDR1 LNHNV and CDR2 YYDKDF (reference sequence).

This clonotype was picked up many times. V usage is TRBV20-1 and J usage is TRBJ2-1; 8 nucleotides line up with TRBD2. The CDR3 runs to 16 residues. With 6 bases clipped from V and 0 bases from J, the junction kept 10 bases outside the gene matches. The germline V gene has CDR1 DFQATT and CDR2 SNEGSKA (reference sequence). The CDR3 region is CSAEGSGSASYNEQFF. The CDR3 nucleotides are TGCAGTGCGGAAGGGAGCGGGAGTGCCTCCTACAATGAGCAGTTCTTC.

This clonotype was counted only a few times. The chain is built from TRBV15 and TRBJ2-7, with a weak D call TRBD1 (5 bases). The CDR3 covers 13 residues. Germline-derived CDR1 and CDR2 are LNHNV and YYDKDF (reference sequence). The ends were cut back, 0 bases at V and 6 bases at J, with 9 bases in the middle. The CDR3 region is CATSREQGPEQYF. CDR3 coding DNA: TGTGCCACCAGCAGAGAGCAGGGTCCCGAGCAGTACTTC.

CDR3: CASSGLAGGPDTQYF. The CDR3 nucleotides read TGTGCCAGCAGTGGACTAGCGGGGGGCCCAGATACGCAGTATTTT. The V call is TRBV6-2 or TRBV6-3, the J call TRBJ2-3; TRBD2 agrees at 14 bases. Germline CDR1 is MNHEY and CDR2 is SVGEGT. Trimming removed 5 bases from V and 4 bases from J; junction bases left unmatched: 2. CDR3 size: 15 residues.

This clonotype was seen a few times. V gene TRBV10-2 combines with J gene TRBJ1-3; D is unresolved. Germline-derived CDR1 and CDR2 are WSHSY and SAAADI. V lost 6 bases to trimming and J lost 4 bases, with 7 bases between them. The CDR3 runs to 12 residues. In nucleotides, the CDR3 is TGCGCCAGCAGGGGTCTCGGAAACACCATATATTTT. Translating it yields CASRGLGNTIYF.

The chain uses TRBV5-4 and TRBJ1-5, with 7 bases fitting TRBD1. The CDR3 is 14 residues long. The ends lost 1 base at V and 3 bases at J; junction bases unmatched: 1. In germline, CDR1 is SGHNT, CDR2 YYREEE (reference sequence). This CDR3 reads CASSLQGVNQPQHF. CDR3 in DNA: TGTGCCAGCAGCTTGCAGGGGGTCAATCAGCCCCAGCATTTT.

The chain employs TRBV6-1 and TRBJ2-3; 16 bases map to TRBD2. CDR3 length: 18 amino acids. V gave up 6 bases and J gave up 4 bases; unmatched junction bases: 10. The germline V gene has CDR1 MNHNS and CDR2 SASEGT. DNA of the CDR3: TGTGCCAGCAGCTCCGGGACTAGCGGGGGGGCCCACCCAGATACGCAGTATTTT. Translated: CASSSGTSGGAHPDTQYF.

This sequence joins TRBV7-9 and TRBJ2-1, with 7 positions matching TRBD2. With V trimmed by 2 bases and J by 4 bases, 5 bases remained unmatched. Germline CDR1 SEHNR, CDR2 FQNEAQ (reference sequence). CDR3 length equals 15 residues. CDR3 nucleotide sequence: TGTGCCAGCAGCTTAACAGGACTAGTATACAATGAGCAGTTCTTC. Translating it yields CASSLTGLVYNEQFF.

The sample holds many counts of this clonotype. This chain joins TRBV12-3 or TRBV12-4 and TRBJ2-7, with 9 bases identical to TRBD2. The CDR3 runs to 14 residues. With V trimmed by 1 base and J by 6 bases, 4 bases remained unmatched. The DNA of the CDR3 is TGTGCCAGCAGTTTAGGTAGCGGGAGCGGCGAGCAGTACTTC. It is translated as CASSLGSGSGEQYF.

This clonotype was recorded at least ten times. The chain employs TRBV29-1 and TRBJ2-2, with unresolved D. Germline V lookup: CDR1 SQVTM, CDR2 ANQGSEA. This CDR3 is 14 amino acids long. V lost 7 bases, J lost 0 bases, and 12 bases lay in between. The CDR3 sequence: CSAAGPSNTGELFF. CDR3 sequence (DNA): TGCAGCGCCGCAGGACCATCGAACACCGGGGAGCTGTTTTTT.

This clonotype was picked up one time. This chain uses TRBV28 with TRBJ1-5; 8 positions agree with TRBD1. The V gene's germline CDR1 is MDHEN and CDR2 SYDVKM. The V and J ends lost 5 bases and 2 bases, in that order; junction bases with no gene match: 8. This CDR3 is built from 16 residues. Here the CDR3 DNA reads TGTGCCAGCAGTGACCCGGACAGGGTTGGCAATCAGCCCCAGCATTTT. This translates into CASSDPDRVGNQPQHF.

The sample holds many counts of this clonotype. V and J are TRBV14 and TRBJ2-7, with TRBD1 identical over 7 bases. The CDR3 covers 19 residues. The ends lost 0 bases at V and 7 bases at J; junction bases unmatched: 21. CDR1 SGHDN and CDR2 FVKESK come from the germline V gene. The CDR3 reads CASSQDLGFYGQVIAEQYF. The DNA for the CDR3 is TGTGCCAGCAGCCAAGATCTGGGGTTTTACGGACAGGTCATTGCAGAGCAGTACTTC.

In its sample, this clonotype was seen many times. J is TRBJ2-7 and V is TRBV28; tentatively, D is TRBD2 (5 bases). The CDR3 totals 12 residues. The germline V gene has CDR1 MDHEN and CDR2 SYDVKM. V dropped 6 bases and J dropped 3 bases, with 9 bases sitting between them. CDR3 DNA sequence: TGTGCCAGCAGCTTAGGAGGCTACGAGCAGTACTTC. Translation gives CASSLGGYEQYF.

The chain is built from TRBV20-1 and TRBJ1-2, with TRBD1 identical over 9 bases. V was pared by 5 bases and J by 7 bases, with 14 bases of the junction left unmatched. CDR3 length: 15 amino acids. In germline, CDR1 is DFQATT, CDR2 SNEGSKA (reference sequence). The CDR3 DNA reads TGCAGTGCTCAAAGTTGGACAGGGGAAGATAGTGGCTACACCTTC. Its translation: CSAQSWTGEDSGYTF.

This clonotype showed up just a few times. The chain couples TRBV11-2 to TRBJ2-5, with 7 bases fitting TRBD2. This CDR3 region has 15 residues. Germline CDR1 SGHAT, CDR2 FQNNGV. J gave up 3 bases and V 7 bases, and 11 bases lay outside the gene matches. The CDR3 bases are TGTGCCAGCAACACCCACAGCGGGATTGAAGAGACCCAGTACTTC. The encoded protein is CASNTHSGIEETQYF.

The J gene is TRBJ1-1, the V gene TRBV7-8; possible D gene TRBD1, 5 bases. V lost 5 bases and J lost 3, with 19 bases in between. The CDR3 length is 16 residues. Germline values: CDR1 SGHVS, CDR2 FQNEAQ. CDR3 loop: CASSPRFGGKDTEAFF. CDR3 DNA sequence: TGTGCCAGCAGCCCTCGTTTCGGGGGGAAGGACACTGAAGCTTTCTTT.

This clonotype was counted at least ten times. CDR3 sequence (DNA): TGTGCCAGCAGTTTACCCTCTGGGGCCAACGTCCTGACTTTC. Translation: CASSLPSGANVLTF. This chain links TRBV28 with TRBJ2-6; D is ambiguous. The CDR3 is made up of 14 amino acids. Germline V gene lookup returns CDR1 MDHEN and CDR2 SYDVKM. The V end lost 2 bases, the J end lost 0 bases, and 2 bases lay between the germline ends.

A few counts support this clonotype. V gene TRBV5-1 combines with J gene TRBJ2-3; TRBD1 is a possible D gene (6 bases). CDR1 and CDR2 from the germline V gene are SGHRS and YFSETQ. V lost 4 bases and J lost 1, with 13 bases in between. The CDR3 is 15 residues long. CDR3 nucleotides: TGCGCCAGCAGCGTCGACAGGACGGGCACAGATACGCAGTATTTT. This sequence encodes CASSVDRTGTDTQYF.

The chain employs TRBV6-2 or TRBV6-3 and TRBJ2-1, with D tentatively TRBD2 (6 bases). This CDR3 region has 12 residues. The germline gives CDR1 MNHEY, CDR2 SVGEGT. The V end lost 7 bases, the J end lost 6 bases, and 10 bases lay between the germline ends. CDR3 region: CASKEGLNEQFF. DNA for the CDR3: TGTGCCAGCAAGGAGGGCCTCAATGAGCAGTTCTTC.

The sample holds many counts of this clonotype. CDR3 in amino acids: CASSLGLAGLNEQYF. CDR3 nucleotide sequence: TGTGCCAGCAGCTTGGGCCTAGCGGGTTTGAACGAGCAGTACTTC. This chain uses TRBV7-6 with TRBJ2-7; 8 nucleotides match TRBD2. CDR1 is SGHVS, CDR2 FNYEAQ, per germline. CDR3 length: 15 residues. V gave up 3 bases and J gave up 5 bases; unmatched junction bases: 9.

This clonotype was seen ten or more times. The chain carries TRBV3-1 and TRBJ2-5; 7 bases line up with TRBD1. Unmatched junction bases numbered 8, after V lost 4 bases and J lost 3 bases. Germline assignment: CDR1 LGHDT and CDR2 YNNKEL (reference sequence). The CDR3 runs 15 residues. The CDR3 loop reads CASSPRLTGEETQYF. CDR3 bases: TGTGCCAGCAGCCCCCGCCTTACAGGGGAAGAGACCCAGTACTTC.

J is TRBJ1-2 and V is TRBV28; possible D gene TRBD1, 5 bases. Germline CDR1 and CDR2: MDHEN and SYDVKM. Trimming pared 5 bases from V and 3 bases from J, leaving 16 bases between. The CDR3 contains 15 residues. The CDR3 DNA is TGTGCCAGCAGTAATATTGCGGGGGGAGACTATGGCTACACCTTC. Translated, it gives CASSNIAGGDYGYTF.

At least ten counts were recorded for this clonotype. This rearrangement joins TRBV18 to TRBJ2-7; 8 positions match TRBD1. Trimming at V came to 3 bases and at J to 5 bases, leaving 9 bases not matched to a gene. This CDR3 is 15 amino acids long. Germline lookup yields CDR1 KGHSH and CDR2 LQKENI. CDR3 bases: TGTGCCAGCTCACCCTCGACAGGGGCCCTCAACGAGCAGTACTTC. This encodes CASSPSTGALNEQYF.

The sample holds many counts of this clonotype. The chain recombines TRBV7-2 with TRBJ1-5; no clear D. Germline-derived CDR1 and CDR2 are SGHTA and FQGNSA. The CDR3 is made up of 15 amino acids. Trimming removed 4 bases from V and 1 base from J, with 11 bases in between. The CDR3 DNA reads as TGTGCCAGCAGCTCGACTACAGTGAGCAATCAGCCCCAGCATTTT. Translated, it gives CASSSTTVSNQPQHF.